A selection of T cell receptor beta chains follows, all from one sample in a study of PD-1 blockade in classical Hodgkin lymphoma. TCRdb's copy holds only in-frame clones and misses some; the assay was immunoSEQ multiplex PCR. The sample lists 100,000 or so clones, about 92% occurring once. This material consisted of peripheral blood mononuclear cells (PBMCs), taken before the fourth cycle of nivolumab. The receptors here all came from a human donor with classical Hodgkin lymphoma. CDR3s include the opening cysteine and the closing phenylalanine or tryptophan. A D gene is named only where the DNA matches it firmly. Clone size appears in some rows only: once, few, many, or a class for an expanded clone.

clone_size: once; v_call: TRBV5-1; d_call: TRBD1; j_call: TRBJ2-7; cdr3_nt: TGCGCCAGCATGAGTGGAGGGACAGGGGTCGAGCAGTACTTC; cdr3_aa: CASMSGGTGVEQYF
clone_size: -; v_call: TRBV5-1; d_call: -; j_call: TRBJ2-2; cdr3_nt: TGCGCCAGCAGCCAGGACTATTATAACACCGGGGAGCTGTTTTTT; cdr3_aa: CASSQDYYNTGELFF
clone_size: -; v_call: TRBV19; d_call: -; j_call: TRBJ1-5; cdr3_nt: TGTGCCAGTAGTATCGGAGGAGTCAACTATCAGCCCCAGCATTTT; cdr3_aa: CASSIGGVNYQPQHF
clone_size: -; v_call: TRBV19; d_call: -; j_call: TRBJ2-3; cdr3_nt: TGTGCCAGTAGTATATTACATCGCACAGATACGCAGTATTTT; cdr3_aa: CASSILHRTDTQYF
clone_size: -; v_call: TRBV7-3; d_call: -; j_call: TRBJ2-5; cdr3_nt: TGTGCCAGCAGCCAGATGCCCCCCACTACCTTGGAGACCCAGTACTTC; cdr3_aa: CASSQMPPTTLETQYF
clone_size: -; v_call: TRBV2; d_call: -; j_call: TRBJ1-2; cdr3_nt: TGTGCCAGCAGTGAAAGGAGGACAGCTCCTAACTATGGCTACACCTTC; cdr3_aa: CASSERRTAPNYGYTF
clone_size: -; v_call: TRBV7-9; d_call: -; j_call: TRBJ1-1; cdr3_nt: TGTGCCAGCTCGGGGCCGGGGCCGGAAGTGGACACTGAAGCTTTCTTT; cdr3_aa: CASSGPGPEVDTEAFF
clone_size: -; v_call: TRBV7-9; d_call: TRBD2; j_call: TRBJ2-7; cdr3_nt: TGTGCCAGCAGCTTAGCACTAGCGGGAGCGGGCGAGCAGTACTTC; cdr3_aa: CASSLALAGAGEQYF
clone_size: -; v_call: TRBV5-4; d_call: -; j_call: TRBJ1-3; cdr3_nt: TGTGCCAGCAGCTTGGACCTCTCTGGAAACACCATATATTTT; cdr3_aa: CASSLDLSGNTIYF
clone_size: -; v_call: TRBV6-5; d_call: -; j_call: TRBJ2-1; cdr3_nt: TGTGCCAGCAGTTGGAATCTGGACGGCAGCGGTGAGCAGTTCTTC; cdr3_aa: CASSWNLDGSGEQFF
clone_size: -; v_call: TRBV6-1; d_call: TRBD2; j_call: TRBJ2-7; cdr3_nt: TGTGCCAGCAGGCTTAGCGGGAGCTCCTACGAGCAGTACTTC; cdr3_aa: CASRLSGSSYEQYF
clone_size: -; v_call: TRBV2; d_call: TRBD2; j_call: TRBJ2-7; cdr3_nt: TGTGCCAGCAGAGAGCTAGCGGGAAGGTCCTACGAGCAGTACTTC; cdr3_aa: CASRELAGRSYEQYF
clone_size: -; v_call: TRBV29-1; d_call: -; j_call: TRBJ2-2; cdr3_nt: TGCAGCGGAGGGGGGACCGGGGAGCTGTTTTTT; cdr3_aa: CSGGGTGELFF
clone_size: -; v_call: TRBV30; d_call: -; j_call: TRBJ2-1; cdr3_nt: TGTGCCTGGAGGGCATTGGCGCGAAGCTCCTACAATGAGCAGTTCTTC; cdr3_aa: CAWRALARSSYNEQFF
clone_size: -; v_call: TRBV28; d_call: TRBD1; j_call: TRBJ1-5; cdr3_nt: TGTGCCAGCGGGACGGGACAGGTTAATCAGCCCCAGCATTTT; cdr3_aa: CASGTGQVNQPQHF
clone_size: once; v_call: TRBV19; d_call: TRBD2; j_call: TRBJ2-1; cdr3_nt: TGTGCCAGTAGTAGCCCCCGGGGGGGGAGGGAGGGAGTGTTCTACAATGAGCAGTTCTTC; cdr3_aa: CASSSPRGGREGVFYNEQFF
clone_size: -; v_call: TRBV30; d_call: -; j_call: TRBJ2-3; cdr3_nt: TGTGCCTGGAGTAAGGCAGATACGCAGTATTTT; cdr3_aa: CAWSKADTQYF
clone_size: -; v_call: TRBV28; d_call: -; j_call: TRBJ1-2; cdr3_nt: TGTGCCAGCAGTTTATGGGCTGGGATTCCTATGGAGGGCTACACCTTC; cdr3_aa: CASSLWAGIPMEGYTF
clone_size: -; v_call: TRBV5-6; d_call: -; j_call: TRBJ1-2; cdr3_nt: TGTGCCAGCAGCTTTTGGGGGCCCCAATTTGGTATGAAATATGGCTACACCTTC; cdr3_aa: CASSFWGPQFGMKYGYTF
clone_size: -; v_call: TRBV2; d_call: -; j_call: TRBJ1-1; cdr3_nt: TGTGCCAGCAGCCGCCGACAGGACACTGAAGCTTTCTTT; cdr3_aa: CASSRRQDTEAFF
clone_size: -; v_call: TRBV5-1; d_call: TRBD2; j_call: TRBJ2-7; cdr3_nt: TGCGCCAGCAGCTTGGCTGGGACTAGCGGGATCTCCTACGAGCAGTACTTC; cdr3_aa: CASSLAGTSGISYEQYF
clone_size: -; v_call: TRBV23-1; d_call: -; j_call: TRBJ2-7; cdr3_nt: TGCGCCAGCAGTCAATCGGGGCTCAGGGAGCACCTCTCCTACGAGCAGTACTTC; cdr3_aa: CASSQSGLREHLSYEQYF
clone_size: -; v_call: TRBV6-5; d_call: -; j_call: TRBJ2-7; cdr3_nt: TGTGCCAGCAGTTACTCCCCAGAGGGCGAGCAGTACTTC; cdr3_aa: CASSYSPEGEQYF
clone_size: -; v_call: TRBV30; d_call: -; j_call: TRBJ1-1; cdr3_nt: TGTGCCTGGAGCCTGACGGTGAACACTGAAGCTTTCTTT; cdr3_aa: CAWSLTVNTEAFF
clone_size: -; v_call: TRBV28; d_call: TRBD2; j_call: TRBJ2-1; cdr3_nt: TGTGCCAGCAGACCTGGACTAGTAGGCAATGAGCAGTTCTTC; cdr3_aa: CASRPGLVGNEQFF
clone_size: -; v_call: TRBV30; d_call: -; j_call: TRBJ1-5; cdr3_nt: TGTGCCTGGAGTAATCGGGGAGGGAATCAGCCCCAGCATTTT; cdr3_aa: CAWSNRGGNQPQHF
clone_size: -; v_call: TRBV19; d_call: TRBD2; j_call: TRBJ2-1; cdr3_nt: TGTGCCAGTAGTATAGGGGAAGGACTAGCGGGAGGACCCCACAATGAGCAGTTCTTC; cdr3_aa: CASSIGEGLAGGPHNEQFF